This T cell receptor beta chain comes out of a study of OX40 agonist ivuxolimab in advanced cancers. CDR3 length equals 15 residues. V trimming: 8 bases; J trimming: 2 bases; junction bases outside the gene matches: 8. Germline V lookup: CDR1 SNHLY, CDR2 FYNNEI. Notes on the study in general: In the 0.1-3.0 mg/kg groups, partial responders showed among the lowest expansion. Several nonresponders also turned out to have low normalized T-cell clonal expansion.

Sequencing was performed with immunoSEQ multiplex PCR; in TCRdb, only in-frame clones are kept and a portion is missing. The sample has some 67,000 clones, about 85% seen once. In regard to this clone: Its matching antigen is unknown.

The chain carries TRBV2 and TRBJ2-5, with 10 bases fitting TRBD1. The specimen was CD4+ or CD8+ T cells sorted from blood, collected in a trial of the OX40 agonist ivuxolimab. This receptor was identified in an adult with an advanced solid tumor such as melanoma, head and neck, liver or kidney cancer. The CDR3 protein is CASEAGQGRQETQYF. CDR3 bases: TGTGCCAGCGAGGCGGGACAGGGGCGGCAAGAGACCCAGTACTTC.